This entry concerns a single TCR beta chain. Antigen: not known. The sample belongs to a study of shared clonotypes between healthy human individuals. Study observations and caveats: Some naive CD4 clonotypes, around 4.9%, turned up in common across a few donors.

The assay was carried out at the deep level. For every subset, genomic DNA was evenly distributed across several immunoSEQ plates. TCRdb's copy holds only in-frame clones and misses some; the assay was immunoSEQ multiplex PCR. This table holds some 2,100,000 clones, 90% to 95% found once. Naive CD8 populations comprised CD45RO-negative cells positively selected for CCR7, excluding terminally differentiated effector memory CD45RA+ cells. This sequence was found in a man in his late teens or twenties in good health. Some clones in this sample may be carry-over from other donors' samples. What was sequenced was naive CD8+ T cells from PBMCs.

The CDR3 DNA follows: TGTGCCAGCTCTCCACCGGCCACTGAAGCTTTCTTT. Amino acid sequence: CASSPPATEAFF. J is TRBJ1-1 and V is TRBV7-9, with unresolved D. V shed 8 bases and J shed 4 bases, with 11 bases lying between them. This CDR3 region has 12 residues. The V gene's germline CDR1 is SEHNR and CDR2 FQNEAQ (reference sequence).